The clone carrying this TCR beta chain appeared many times. The antigen remains undetermined. This sample was included in a study of molecular identifiers for immune sequencing clone quantification. Trimming removed 0 bases from V and 8 bases from J, with 7 bases in between. The CDR3 length is 12 residues. The germline V gene has CDR1 SGHDN and CDR2 FVKESK. Study conclusions and caveats: Reportedly, one cell's Jurkat TCR RNA was detected within 1,100,000 naive CD8 cells.

TCRdb redid the calling of the PCR reads with MiXCR, one entry per CDR3 protein. This sample has hundreds of thousands of distinct CDR3 sequences, with 25% found just once. Sequenced material: naive CD8+ T cells from blood, with Jurkat cell RNA spiked in. Subset of the sample: FACS-sorted CD8+CD4-CCR7+CD45RA+ naive T cells. This clonotype originated in a human donor in good health. Some libraries in this study had Jurkat cell RNA spiked in. The V and J genes are TRBV14 and TRBJ1-1; no clear D. The CDR3, as DNA: TGTGCCAGCAGCCAAGACAGGATCGAAGCTTTCTTT. Translating gives CASSQDRIEAFF.